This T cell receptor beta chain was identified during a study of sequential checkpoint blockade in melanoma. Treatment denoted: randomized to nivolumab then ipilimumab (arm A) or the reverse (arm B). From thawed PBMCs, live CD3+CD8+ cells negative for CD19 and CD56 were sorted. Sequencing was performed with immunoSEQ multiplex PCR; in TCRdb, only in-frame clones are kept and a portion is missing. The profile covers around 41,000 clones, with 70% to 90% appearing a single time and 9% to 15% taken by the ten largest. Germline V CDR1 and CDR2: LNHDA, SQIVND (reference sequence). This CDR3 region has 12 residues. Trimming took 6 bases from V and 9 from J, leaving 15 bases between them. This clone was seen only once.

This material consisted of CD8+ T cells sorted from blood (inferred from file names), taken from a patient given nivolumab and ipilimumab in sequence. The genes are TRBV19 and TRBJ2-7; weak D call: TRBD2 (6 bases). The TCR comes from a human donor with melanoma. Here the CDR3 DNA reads TGTGCCAGTAGCCCTGGGACTTCGGGGCAGTACTTC. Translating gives CASSPGTSGQYF.